A single sample is the source of the 26 T cell receptor beta chains below, sequenced in a study of cytotoxic CD8 clonotypes in ibrutinib-treated CLL. Some clones are missing from TCRdb's copy, which holds only in-frame ones; the method was immunoSEQ multiplex PCR. The repertoire holds 200,000 to 250,000 clones, with about four fifths as singletons. Source: PBMCs, taken after 12 months of ibrutinib treatment. All receptors come from a human donor with chronic lymphocytic leukemia.

The gene calls are TRBV5-6 and TRBJ2-7; the match to TRBD1 covers 9 bases. With V trimmed by 3 bases and J by 3 bases, 7 bases remained unmatched. From germline, CDR1 is SGHDT and CDR2 YYEEEE. The CDR3 is 15 amino acids. DNA of the CDR3: TGTGCCAGCAGCTCCGTGGGGACAGGGCTCTACGAGCAGTACTTC. This codes for CASSSVGTGLYEQYF.

The rearrangement joins TRBV2 to TRBJ1-4; D is undetermined. V lost 10 bases and J 3 bases, leaving 12 bases between the germline ends. Per germline, CDR1 SNHLY and CDR2 FYNNEI. The CDR3 is 13 residues long. The CDR3 here is CATQAVANEKLFF. In DNA, the CDR3 is TGTGCCACCCAGGCCGTTGCTAATGAAAAACTGTTTTTT.

A remark on this clone: This specimen includes other DNA sequences encoding the same CDR3. As DNA, the CDR3 is TGTGCCAGCAGTTACTCGGGCCGACTGAACACTGAAGCTTTCTTT. Translated: CASSYSGRLNTEAFF. This rearrangement joins TRBV6-5 to TRBJ1-1; unclear D gene. V shed 0 bases and J shed 0 bases, with 8 bases lying between them. This CDR3 has 15 residues. Per the germline V gene, CDR1 is MNHEY and CDR2 is SVGAGI.

The gene calls are TRBV9 and TRBJ1-4; maybe TRBD1 (5 bases). The CDR3 totals 13 residues. Germline loops: CDR1 SGDLS, CDR2 YYNGEE. V was pared by 4 bases and J by 4 bases, with 8 bases between. CDR3: CASSRQINEKLFF. DNA for the CDR3: TGTGCCAGCAGCCGACAGATTAATGAAAAACTGTTTTTT. Drawing the rest from reference TRBV9 and TRBJ1-4, the complete variable domain is DSGVTQTPKHLITATGQRVTLRCSPRSGDLSVYWYQQSLDQGLQFLIQYYNGEERAKGNILERFSAQQFPDLHSELNLSSLELGDSALYFCASSRQINEKLFFGSGTQLSVL.

With regard to this clone: One end of the junction varies from germline; a read error may be responsible. The CDR3 is CTSSLSERAYNEQFF. The DNA of the CDR3 is TGTACCAGCAGCCTGAGCGAGAGGGCCTACAATGAGCAGTTCTTC. The chain couples TRBV14 to TRBJ2-1, with D possibly matching TRBD2 (5 bases). The germline V gene has CDR1 SGHDN and CDR2 FVKESK. The CDR3 has 15 residues. Full variable domain (outside the CDR3, taken from reference TRBV14 and TRBJ2-1): EAGVTQFPSHSVIEKGQTVTLRCDPISGHDNLYWYRRVMGKEIKFLLHFVKESKQDESGMPNNRFLAERTGGTYSTLKVQPAELEDSGVYFCTSSLSERAYNEQFFGPGTRLTVL.

This clone appeared once. V gene TRBV9 combines with J gene TRBJ2-1; the D is unclear. The CDR3 extends over 11 amino acids. The V gene's germline CDR1 is SGDLS and CDR2 YYNGEE. The germline V and J ends were trimmed by 4 bases and 12 bases, with 11 bases remaining between them. The CDR3 protein is CASSPISGQFF. In DNA, the CDR3 is TGTGCCAGCAGCCCAATTTCTGGGCAGTTCTTC.

The chain couples TRBV7-9 to TRBJ1-5, with 7 bases aligning to TRBD1. This CDR3 contains 15 residues. The V and J ends lost 3 bases and 1 base, in that order; junction bases with no gene match: 3. Germline CDR1 and CDR2: SEHNR and FQNEAQ (reference sequence). CDR3: CASSFGTDSNQPQHF. DNA of the CDR3: TGTGCCAGCAGCTTTGGGACAGACAGCAATCAGCCCCAGCATTTT.

This chain links TRBV7-9 with TRBJ1-3; 8 nucleotides align to TRBD1. V lost 9 bases to trimming and J lost 0 bases; unmatched junction nucleotides: 13. There are 17 residues in the CDR3. Per germline, CDR1 SEHNR and CDR2 FQNEAQ (reference sequence). CDR3 residues: CASLPGQGIFSGNTIYF. CDR3 sequence (DNA): TGTGCCAGTCTCCCCGGACAGGGTATCTTCTCTGGAAACACCATATATTTT.

V is TRBV6-1 and J is TRBJ2-7; the D gene is possibly TRBD1 (8 bases). V was shortened by 1 base and J by 6 bases, with 16 bases between the two germline ends. The CDR3 has 15 residues. The germline V gene has CDR1 MNHNS and CDR2 SASEGT. DNA for the CDR3: TGTGCCAGCAGTGAAGAGACAGGGGAGGGGAGCGAGCAGTACTTC. Its translation is CASSEETGEGSEQYF.

V gene TRBV6-1 combines with J gene TRBJ1-1; 9 nucleotides line up with TRBD1. J gave up 6 bases and V 2 bases, and 4 bases lay outside the gene matches. This CDR3 has 14 residues. Germline CDR1 is MNHNS and CDR2 is SASEGT. The CDR3 protein is CASSENRGRPEAFF. CDR3 DNA sequence: TGTGCCAGCAGTGAAAACAGGGGGCGGCCTGAAGCTTTCTTT.

V is TRBV9 and J is TRBJ2-1; 7 nucleotides line up with TRBD1. The CDR3 length is 14 residues. The V and J ends lost 4 bases and 8 bases, in that order; junction bases with no gene match: 9. Germline CDR1 reads SGDLS; CDR2 reads YYNGEE. The CDR3 nucleotides are TGTGCCAGCAGCAACTGGGACAGAATCGATGAGCAGTTCTTC. Translation: CASSNWDRIDEQFF.

Only one count was recorded for this clone. This chain uses TRBV11-2 with TRBJ2-7; no firm D call. The CDR3 covers 14 residues. V was pared by 4 bases and J by 5 bases, with 15 bases between. CDR1 and CDR2 (germline): SGHAT, FQNNGV. The CDR3 bases are TGTGCCAGCAGCTACTACGACGGGTTAAACGAGCAGTACTTC. Translating gives CASSYYDGLNEQYF.

The chain links TRBV19 to TRBJ1-5; 8 nucleotides agree with TRBD1. The CDR3 is 15 amino acids. With V trimmed by 6 bases and J by 5 bases, 9 bases remained unmatched. Germline assignment: CDR1 LNHDA and CDR2 SQIVND (reference sequence). CDR3 sequence: CASSTDRGRDQPQHF. The CDR3 nucleotides are TGTGCCAGTAGCACCGACAGGGGACGGGATCAGCCCCAGCATTTT.

J is TRBJ2-5 and V is TRBV5-1; D gene unclear. CDR1 SGHRS and CDR2 YFSETQ come from the germline V gene. Trimming shortened V by 2 bases and J by 2 bases, and 10 bases separated the two germline ends. CDR3 length: 14 amino acids. The CDR3 loop is CASSLRTVQETQYF. DNA of the CDR3: TGCGCCAGCAGCTTAAGGACCGTTCAAGAGACCCAGTACTTC.

The chain carries TRBV9 and TRBJ2-3; D may be TRBD2 (5 bases). V lost 5 bases and J 2 bases, leaving 15 bases between the germline ends. The length of the CDR3 is 15 residues. CDR1 and CDR2 from the germline V gene are SGDLS and YYNGEE. The CDR3 loop is CASSWRGYDTDTQYF. The CDR3 DNA follows: TGTGCCAGCAGTTGGAGAGGGTATGACACAGATACGCAGTATTTT.

The V and J genes are TRBV30 and TRBJ1-5, with D possibly TRBD1 on 5 matching bases. The V end lost 1 base, the J end lost 1 base, and 8 bases lay between the germline ends. Per the germline V gene, CDR1 is GTSNPN and CDR2 is SVGIG (reference sequence). CDR3 length: 14 residues. In nucleotides, the CDR3 is TGTGCCTGGAGTGAGGGGATAAGCAATCAGCCCCAGCATTTT. Amino acid sequence: CAWSEGISNQPQHF.

The V and J genes are TRBV19 and TRBJ2-1, with D possibly being TRBD2 (6 bases). Germline V gives CDR1 LNHDA, CDR2 SQIVND (reference sequence). The CDR3 contains 16 residues. V was cut by 1 base and J by 6 bases, with 16 bases left in between. CDR3 region: CASSIATGSTFNEQFF. The CDR3 nucleotides are TGTGCCAGTAGTATAGCCACCGGGAGTACTTTCAATGAGCAGTTCTTC.

The chain has TRBV4-1 and TRBJ2-2; 7 bases align to TRBD2. This CDR3 spans 14 amino acids. Germline V gene data show CDR1 as MGHRA and CDR2 as YSYEKL. The V and J ends lost 4 bases and 5 bases, in that order; junction bases with no gene match: 4. CDR3 nucleotides: TGCGCCAGCAGCCCTCTGGGAGGGACCGGGGAGCTGTTTTTT. This translates into CASSPLGGTGELFF.

This chain joins TRBV25-1 and TRBJ2-7, with D possibly being TRBD1 (5 bases). Deletions cut 0 bases from V and 4 bases from J, with 13 bases between. Germline V lookup: CDR1 MGHDK, CDR2 SYGVNS. The CDR3 is 15 amino acids. CDR3 in DNA: TGTGCCAGCAGTGAATATATGGGGCCCTTGTACGAGCAGTACTTC. As protein: CASSEYMGPLYEQYF.

The genes are TRBV7-9 and TRBJ2-3; D not certain. The germline V gene encodes CDR1 SEHNR and CDR2 FQNEAQ (reference sequence). This CDR3 has 15 amino acids. Trimming left V 2 bases short and J 2 bases short, with 11 bases between. The CDR3 bases are TGTGCCAGCAGCTTAAGGGCGGCAGTCACAGATACGCAGTATTTT. Translated: CASSLRAAVTDTQYF.

The CDR3 coding sequence is TGTGCCAGCAGCCCGCTCGGACTGACCTATGGCTACACCTTC. It encodes CASSPLGLTYGYTF. The chain has TRBV7-6 and TRBJ1-2; D gene uncertain. The CDR3 is 14 residues long. Trimming took off 5 bases at V and 4 bases at J, with 14 bases between the two ends. Per germline, CDR1 SGHVS and CDR2 FNYEAQ.

The chain employs TRBV2 and TRBJ1-5, with D perhaps matching TRBD1 (6 bases). V was trimmed by 9 bases and J by 3 bases, leaving 15 bases between them. Germline CDR1 reads SNHLY; CDR2 reads FYNNEI. This CDR3 has 14 residues. The CDR3 loop reads CASGDGQTNQPQHF. The CDR3 DNA reads TGTGCCAGTGGTGACGGACAGACCAATCAGCCCCAGCATTTT.

The V gene is TRBV11-2, the J gene TRBJ2-3; no definite D call. Trimming stripped 7 bases from V and 2 bases from J, with 13 bases between. This CDR3 has 14 residues. CDR1 SGHAT and CDR2 FQNNGV come from the germline V gene. CDR3: CASNQAPYTDTQYF. The DNA for the CDR3 is TGTGCCAGCAACCAAGCGCCGTACACAGATACGCAGTATTTT.

This clone was seen a handful of times. The chain carries TRBV4-1 and TRBJ1-5, with D possibly TRBD1 on 5 matching bases. Trimming removed 1 base from V and 7 bases from J, with 20 bases in between. Germline V CDR1 and CDR2: MGHRA, YSYEKL. The CDR3 spans 17 residues. The CDR3 DNA reads TGCGCCAGCAGCCAAGGATATGGGCCGCCCTCAGGGCAGCCCCAGCATTTT. This gives the protein CASSQGYGPPSGQPQHF.

The V and J genes are TRBV7-9 and TRBJ1-1; TRBD1 is a possible D gene (6 bases). Trimming pared 5 bases from V and 4 bases from J, leaving 20 bases between. Germline assignment: CDR1 SEHNR and CDR2 FQNEAQ (reference sequence). The CDR3 runs 16 residues. CDR3 in DNA: TGTGCCAGCAGCCAAGGTGGTGTGACAGGTGCCACTGAAGCTTTCTTT. Its translation is CASSQGGVTGATEAFF.

V and J are TRBV5-1 and TRBJ1-1, with D maybe TRBD1 (5 bases). This CDR3 comprises 17 residues. Germline V gene sequence: CDR1 SGHRS, CDR2 YFSETQ. V lost 2 bases and J lost 0, with 17 bases in between. In DNA, the CDR3 is TGCGCCAGCAGCTTTAAGACACAGGCGCCTATGAACACTGAAGCTTTCTTT. The encoded protein is CASSFKTQAPMNTEAFF.